The 9 T cell receptor beta chains below all came from one sample that was sequenced in a study of breast tumors, draining lymph nodes, adjacent tissues. TCRdb called the multiplex PCR reads again in MiXCR, with one record for every CDR3 protein. The sample gives tens of thousands of distinct CDR3 sequences, roughly 39% of which show up once; about 10% is in the top ten. The specimen sequenced was breast tumor tissue. These receptors all stem from a female donor with breast cancer. Some clones in this sample may be carry-over from other donors' samples.

This clonotype was seen at least ten times. The chain uses TRBV27 and TRBJ2-3; D is uncertain. Trimming shortened V by 9 bases and J by 4 bases, and 11 bases separated the two germline ends. Germline values: CDR1 MNHEY, CDR2 SMNVEV (reference sequence). The CDR3 contains 12 residues. The CDR3 spells CASGFDADTQYF. The CDR3 region has the DNA TGTGCCAGTGGATTCGATGCAGATACGCAGTATTTT.

This clonotype was counted once. The CDR3 carries no conserved terminal phenylalanine or tryptophan, so it likely arises from a read error. The rearrangement uses TRBV4-1 and TRBJ2-3, with no clear D. V shed 3 bases and J shed 1 base, with 11 bases lying between them. Germline V CDR1 and CDR2: MGHRA, YSYEKL. The CDR3 contains 15 residues. This CDR3 reads CASSHKVPGTDTQYS. The CDR3, as DNA: TGCGCCAGCAGCCATAAAGTTCCTGGCACAGATACGCAGTATTCT.

Remarks on this clonotype: At one end the junction does not follow the germline gene, possibly because of a read error. V gene TRBV5-1 combines with J gene TRBJ2-1; D is tentatively TRBD1 or TRBD2 (5 bases each). Germline V gene lookup returns CDR1 SGHRS and CDR2 YFSETQ. The CDR3 totals 18 residues. The CDR3, as DNA: TGCGCCAGCAGCTTGCGTCGGACCGGGACCAGCGCCTACAATGAGCAGTCCTTC. Translating gives CASSLRRTGTSAYNEQSF.

This clonotype has a count of ten or more. The gene calls are TRBV6-2 or TRBV6-3 and TRBJ2-7, with D hard to call. The length of the CDR3 is 14 residues. With 5 bases removed from V and 6 bases from J, the gap between germline ends came to 17 bases. Germline loops: CDR1 MNHEY, CDR2 SVGEGT. The CDR3 DNA is TGTGCCAGCAGTACCAACCGGGTGTTGTCCGAGCAGTACTTC. Protein: CASSTNRVLSEQYF.

The chain employs TRBV29-1 and TRBJ2-1; possibly TRBD2 for D (5 bases). This CDR3 has 11 amino acids. The germline gives CDR1 SQVTM, CDR2 ANQGSEA. Trimming left V 3 bases short and J 5 bases short, with 5 bases between. The CDR3 protein is CSVERDNEQFF. CDR3 sequence (DNA): TGCAGCGTTGAGCGGGACAATGAGCAGTTCTTC.

Concerning this clonotype: A much larger clone differs from this one at a single base, so this may be a read error. The genes are TRBV6-1 and TRBJ2-1, with 11 positions matching TRBD2. CDR1 and CDR2 (germline): MNHNS, SASEGT. The CDR3 sequence is 15 residues long. Trimming took 6 bases from V and 9 from J; bases not matched to a gene: 10. The CDR3 reads CASSVRTSGLGEQFF. The CDR3 coding sequence is TGTGCCAGCAGCGTTCGGACTAGCGGGTTGGGTGAGCAGTTCTTC.

The V call is TRBV20-1, the J call TRBJ2-2; 11 nucleotides agree with TRBD1. The CDR3 consists of 15 residues. Per germline, CDR1 DFQATT and CDR2 SNEGSKA (reference sequence). The CDR3 DNA is TGCAGAGCCGGACAGGGGGCTTACAACACCGGGGAGCTGTTTTTT. Translating gives CRAGQGAYNTGELFF.

Concerning this clonotype itself: One end of the junction fails to match germline, which may point to a read error. V is TRBV4-3 and J is TRBJ1-2; no clear D gene. Germline V gives CDR1 LGHNA, CDR2 YSLEER. This CDR3 is 14 amino acids long. CDR3 in amino acids: CASSTVLANYGYAF. The CDR3 nucleotides read TGCGCCAGCAGCACTGTTCTGGCTAACTATGGCTACGCCTTC.

This clonotype was seen a handful of times. One end of the junction does not line up with germline, which may come from a read error. J is TRBJ1-1 and V is TRBV10-3, with D unclear. This CDR3 comprises 13 residues. Per the germline V gene, CDR1 is ENHRY and CDR2 is SYGVKD. The CDR3 region is CAISDGDPAGPFF. The CDR3 region has the DNA TGTGCCATCAGTGATGGAGACCCTGCTGGCCCATTTTTT.